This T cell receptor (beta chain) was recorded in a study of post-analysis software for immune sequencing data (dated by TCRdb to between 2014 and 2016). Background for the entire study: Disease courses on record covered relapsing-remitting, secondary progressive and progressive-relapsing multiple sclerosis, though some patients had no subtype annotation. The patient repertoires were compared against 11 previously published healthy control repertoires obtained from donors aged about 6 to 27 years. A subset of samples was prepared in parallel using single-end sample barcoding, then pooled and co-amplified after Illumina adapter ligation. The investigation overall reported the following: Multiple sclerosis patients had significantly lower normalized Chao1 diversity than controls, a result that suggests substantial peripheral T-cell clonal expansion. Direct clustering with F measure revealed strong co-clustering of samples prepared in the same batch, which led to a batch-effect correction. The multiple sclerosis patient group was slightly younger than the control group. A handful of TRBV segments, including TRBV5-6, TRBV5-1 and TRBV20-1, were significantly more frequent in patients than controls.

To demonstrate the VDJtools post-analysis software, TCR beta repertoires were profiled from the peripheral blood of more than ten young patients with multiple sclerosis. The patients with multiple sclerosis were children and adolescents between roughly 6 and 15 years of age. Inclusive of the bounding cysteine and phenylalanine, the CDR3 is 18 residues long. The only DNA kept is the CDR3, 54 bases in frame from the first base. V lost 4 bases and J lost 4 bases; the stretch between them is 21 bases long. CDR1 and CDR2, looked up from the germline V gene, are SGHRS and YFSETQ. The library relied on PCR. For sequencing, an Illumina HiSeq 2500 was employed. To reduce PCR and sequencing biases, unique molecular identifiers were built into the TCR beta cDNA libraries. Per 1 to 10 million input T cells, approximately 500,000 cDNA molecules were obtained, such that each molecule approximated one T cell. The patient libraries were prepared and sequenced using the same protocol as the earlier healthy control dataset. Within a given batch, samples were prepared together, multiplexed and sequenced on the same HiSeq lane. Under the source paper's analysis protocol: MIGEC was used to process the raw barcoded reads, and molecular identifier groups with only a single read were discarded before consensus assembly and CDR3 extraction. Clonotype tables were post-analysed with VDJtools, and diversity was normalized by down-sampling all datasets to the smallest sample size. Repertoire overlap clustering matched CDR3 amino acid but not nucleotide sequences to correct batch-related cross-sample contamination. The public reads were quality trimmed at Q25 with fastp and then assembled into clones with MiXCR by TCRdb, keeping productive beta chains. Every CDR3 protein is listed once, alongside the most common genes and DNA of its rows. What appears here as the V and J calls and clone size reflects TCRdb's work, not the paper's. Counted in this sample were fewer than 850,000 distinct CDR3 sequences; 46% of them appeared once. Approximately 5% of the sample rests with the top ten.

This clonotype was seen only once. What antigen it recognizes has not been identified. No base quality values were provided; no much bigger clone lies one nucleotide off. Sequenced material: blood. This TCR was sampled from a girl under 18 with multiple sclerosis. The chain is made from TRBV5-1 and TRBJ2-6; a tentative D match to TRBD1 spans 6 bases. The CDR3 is CASSQDRALVWGANVLTF. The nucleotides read TGCGCCAGCAGCCAGGACAGAGCTCTGGTTTGGGGGGCCAACGTCCTGACTTTC.